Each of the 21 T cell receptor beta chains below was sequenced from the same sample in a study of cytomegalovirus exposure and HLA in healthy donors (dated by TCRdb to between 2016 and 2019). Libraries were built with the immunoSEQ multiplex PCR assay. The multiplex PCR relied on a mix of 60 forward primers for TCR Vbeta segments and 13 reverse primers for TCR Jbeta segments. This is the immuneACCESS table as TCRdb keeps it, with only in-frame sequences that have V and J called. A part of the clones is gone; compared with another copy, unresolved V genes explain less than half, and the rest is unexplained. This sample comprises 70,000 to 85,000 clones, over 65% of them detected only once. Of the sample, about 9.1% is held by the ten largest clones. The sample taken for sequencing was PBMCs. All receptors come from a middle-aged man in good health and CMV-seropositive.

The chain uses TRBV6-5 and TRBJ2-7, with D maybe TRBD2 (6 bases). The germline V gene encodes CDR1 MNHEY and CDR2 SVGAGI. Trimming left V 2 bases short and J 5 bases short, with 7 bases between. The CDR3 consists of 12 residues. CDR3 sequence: CASSYGGNEQYF. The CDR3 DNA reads TGTGCCAGCAGTTACGGAGGGAACGAGCAGTACTTC.

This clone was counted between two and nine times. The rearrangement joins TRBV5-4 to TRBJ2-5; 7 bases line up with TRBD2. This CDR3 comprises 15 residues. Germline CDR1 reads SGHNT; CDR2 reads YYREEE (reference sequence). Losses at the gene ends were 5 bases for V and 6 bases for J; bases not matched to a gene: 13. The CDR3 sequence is CASRPDGAGEKTQYF. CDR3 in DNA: TGTGCCAGCAGACCGGACGGGGCGGGGGAAAAGACCCAGTACTTC.

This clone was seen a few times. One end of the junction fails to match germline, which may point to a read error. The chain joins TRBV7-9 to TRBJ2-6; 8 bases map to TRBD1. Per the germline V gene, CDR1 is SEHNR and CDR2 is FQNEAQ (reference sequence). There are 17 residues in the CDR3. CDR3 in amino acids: CSSSFVTGESGANVLTF. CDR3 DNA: TGTTCCAGCAGCTTCGTGACAGGGGAGTCTGGGGCCAACGTCCTGACTTTC.

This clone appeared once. The CDR3 protein is CASSSRDGTYEQYF. The CDR3 DNA sequence: TGCGCCAGCAGCTCCCGGGACGGGACATACGAGCAGTACTTC. The chain employs TRBV5-1 and TRBJ2-7, with D perhaps TRBD1 (6 bases). This CDR3 is built from 14 residues. Deletions cut 3 bases from V and 4 bases from J, with 14 bases between. Germline CDR1 reads SGHRS; CDR2 reads YFSETQ.

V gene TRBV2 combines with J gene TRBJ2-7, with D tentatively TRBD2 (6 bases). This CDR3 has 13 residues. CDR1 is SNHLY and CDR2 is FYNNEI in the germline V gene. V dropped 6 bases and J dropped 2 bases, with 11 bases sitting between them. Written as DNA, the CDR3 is TGTGCCAGCAGCGCGGGACCCACCTACGAGCAGTACTTC. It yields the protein CASSAGPTYEQYF.

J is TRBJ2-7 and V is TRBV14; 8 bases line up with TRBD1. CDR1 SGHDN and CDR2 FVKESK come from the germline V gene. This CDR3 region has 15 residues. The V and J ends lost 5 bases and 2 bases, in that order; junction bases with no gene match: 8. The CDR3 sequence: CASSARTGSAYEQYF. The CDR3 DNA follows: TGTGCCAGCAGCGCACGGACAGGGAGCGCCTACGAGCAGTACTTC.

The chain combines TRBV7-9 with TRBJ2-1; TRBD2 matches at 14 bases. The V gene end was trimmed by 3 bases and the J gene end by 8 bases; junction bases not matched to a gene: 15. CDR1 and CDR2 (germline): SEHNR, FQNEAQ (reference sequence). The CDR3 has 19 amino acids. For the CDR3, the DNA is TGTGCCAGCAGCTTTGTGGGACTAGCGGGAGAATTACGTTGGGATGAGCAGTTCTTC. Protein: CASSFVGLAGELRWDEQFF.

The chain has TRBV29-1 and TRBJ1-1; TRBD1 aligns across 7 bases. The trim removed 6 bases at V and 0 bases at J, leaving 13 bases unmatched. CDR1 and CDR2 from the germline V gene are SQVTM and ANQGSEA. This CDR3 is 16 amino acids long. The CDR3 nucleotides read TGCAGCGTGCCGGGACAGCTGATACCAATGAACACTGAAGCTTTCTTT. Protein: CSVPGQLIPMNTEAFF.

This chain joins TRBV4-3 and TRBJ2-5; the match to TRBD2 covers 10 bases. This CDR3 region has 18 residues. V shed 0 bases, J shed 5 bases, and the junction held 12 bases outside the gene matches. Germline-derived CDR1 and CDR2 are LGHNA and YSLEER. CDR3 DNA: TGCGCCAGCAGCCAAGATCGGGAGCGGGGGGGGGAGGAGGAGACCCAGTACTTC. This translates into CASSQDRERGGEEETQYF.

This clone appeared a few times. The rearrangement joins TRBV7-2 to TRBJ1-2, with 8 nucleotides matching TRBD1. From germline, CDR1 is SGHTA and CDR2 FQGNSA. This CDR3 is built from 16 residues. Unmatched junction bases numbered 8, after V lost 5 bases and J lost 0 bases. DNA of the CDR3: TGTGCCAGCAGCCACCTCCGGGACAGGCCTAACTATGGCTACACCTTC. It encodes CASSHLRDRPNYGYTF. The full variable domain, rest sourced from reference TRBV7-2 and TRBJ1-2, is GAGVSQSPSNKVTEKGKDVELRCDPISGHTALYWYRQSLGQGLEFLIYFQGNSAPDKSGLPSDRFSAERTGGSVSTLTIQRTQQEDSAVYLCASSHLRDRPNYGYTFGSGTRLTVV.

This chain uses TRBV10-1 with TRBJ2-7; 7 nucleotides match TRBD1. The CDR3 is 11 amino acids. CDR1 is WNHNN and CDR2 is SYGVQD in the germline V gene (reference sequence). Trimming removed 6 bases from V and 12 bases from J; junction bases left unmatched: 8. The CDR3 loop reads CASRGTDRWYF. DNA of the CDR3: TGCGCCAGCAGAGGGACAGACCGCTGGTACTTC.

CDR3 loop: CASTTGATNEKLFF. The CDR3 DNA reads as TGTGCCAGCACTACAGGGGCAACTAATGAAAAACTGTTTTTT. This rearrangement joins TRBV6-1 to TRBJ1-4; 7 bases fit TRBD1. CDR3 size: 14 residues. The germline gives CDR1 MNHNS, CDR2 SASEGT. With 7 bases clipped from V and 0 bases from J, the junction kept 2 bases outside the gene matches.

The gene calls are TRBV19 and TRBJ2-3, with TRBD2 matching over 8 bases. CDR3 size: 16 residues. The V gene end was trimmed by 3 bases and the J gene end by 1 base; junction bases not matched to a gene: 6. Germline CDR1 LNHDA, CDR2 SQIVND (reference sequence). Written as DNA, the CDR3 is TGTGCCAGTAGTATCGATAGCGGGACCGGCACAGATACGCAGTATTTT. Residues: CASSIDSGTGTDTQYF.

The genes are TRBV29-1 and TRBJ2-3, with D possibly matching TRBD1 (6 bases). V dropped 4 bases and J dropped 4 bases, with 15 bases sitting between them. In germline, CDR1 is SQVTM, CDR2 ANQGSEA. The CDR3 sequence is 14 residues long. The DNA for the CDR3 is TGCAGCGTTGTTTTGTTACAGGGCGCAGATACGCAGTATTTT. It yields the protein CSVVLLQGADTQYF.

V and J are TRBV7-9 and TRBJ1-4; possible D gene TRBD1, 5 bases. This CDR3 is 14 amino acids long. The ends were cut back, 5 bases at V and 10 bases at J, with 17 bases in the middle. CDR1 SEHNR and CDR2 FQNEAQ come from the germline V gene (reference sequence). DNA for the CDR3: TGTGCCAGCAGCCCACAAACACCCCAGGGAAAACTGTTTTTT. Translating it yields CASSPQTPQGKLFF. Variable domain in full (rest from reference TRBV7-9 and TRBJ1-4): DTGVSQNPRHKITKRGQNVTFRCDPISEHNRLYWYRQTLGQGPEFLTYFQNEAQLEKSRLLSDRFSAERPKGSFSTLEIQRTEQGDSAMYLCASSPQTPQGKLFFGSGTQLSVL.

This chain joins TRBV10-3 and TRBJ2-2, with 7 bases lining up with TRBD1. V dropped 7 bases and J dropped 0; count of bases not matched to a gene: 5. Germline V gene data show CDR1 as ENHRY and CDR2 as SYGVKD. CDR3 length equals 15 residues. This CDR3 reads CAINTGTANTGELFF. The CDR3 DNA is TGTGCCATCAATACCGGGACAGCGAACACCGGGGAGCTGTTTTTT.

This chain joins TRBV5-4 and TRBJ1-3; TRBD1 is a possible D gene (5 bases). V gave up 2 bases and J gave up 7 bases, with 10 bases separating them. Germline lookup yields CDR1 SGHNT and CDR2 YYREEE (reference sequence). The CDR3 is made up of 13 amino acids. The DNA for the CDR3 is TGTGCCAGCAGCTTAGACAGTGGCAACACCATATATTTT. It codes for CASSLDSGNTIYF.

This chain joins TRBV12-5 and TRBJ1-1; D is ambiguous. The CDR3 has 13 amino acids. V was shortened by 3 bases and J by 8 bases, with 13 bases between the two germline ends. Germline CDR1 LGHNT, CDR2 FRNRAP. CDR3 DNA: TGTGCTAGTGGTTTATTCGAGGCTGGGGAAGCTTTCTTT. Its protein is CASGLFEAGEAFF.

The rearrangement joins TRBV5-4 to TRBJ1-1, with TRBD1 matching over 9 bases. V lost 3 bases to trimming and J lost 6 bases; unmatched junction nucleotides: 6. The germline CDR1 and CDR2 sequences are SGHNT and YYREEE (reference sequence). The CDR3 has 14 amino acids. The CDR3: CASSSDRGGPEAFF. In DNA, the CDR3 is TGTGCCAGCAGCTCGGACAGGGGCGGCCCTGAAGCTTTCTTT.

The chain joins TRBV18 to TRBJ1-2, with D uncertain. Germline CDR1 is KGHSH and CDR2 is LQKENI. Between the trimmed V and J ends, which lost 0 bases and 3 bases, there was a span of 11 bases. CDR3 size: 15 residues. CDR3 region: CASSPPPDLDYGYTF. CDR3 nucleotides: TGTGCCAGCTCACCACCCCCTGATTTAGACTATGGCTACACCTTC.

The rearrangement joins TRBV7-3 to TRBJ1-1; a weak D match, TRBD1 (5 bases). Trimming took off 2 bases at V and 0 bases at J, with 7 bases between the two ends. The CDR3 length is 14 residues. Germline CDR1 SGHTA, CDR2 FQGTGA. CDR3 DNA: TGTGCCAGCAGCTTACAGGGTATGAACACTGAAGCTTTCTTT. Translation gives CASSLQGMNTEAFF.